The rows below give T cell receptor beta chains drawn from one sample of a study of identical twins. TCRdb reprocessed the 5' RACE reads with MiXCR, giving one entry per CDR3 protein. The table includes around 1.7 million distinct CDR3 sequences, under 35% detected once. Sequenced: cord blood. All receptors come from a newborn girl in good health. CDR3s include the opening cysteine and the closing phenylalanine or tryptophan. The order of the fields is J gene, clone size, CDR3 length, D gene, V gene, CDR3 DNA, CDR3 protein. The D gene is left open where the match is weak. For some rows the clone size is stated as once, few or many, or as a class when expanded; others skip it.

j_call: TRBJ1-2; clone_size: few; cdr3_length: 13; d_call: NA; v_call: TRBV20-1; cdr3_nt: TGCAGTGCTAGAGTAAAGACAGGCTATGGCTACACCTTC; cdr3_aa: CSARVKTGYGYTF
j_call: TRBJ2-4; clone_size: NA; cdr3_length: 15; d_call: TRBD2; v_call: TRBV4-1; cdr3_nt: TGCGCCAGCAGCCAGGGACTAGCGGCCAAAAACATTCAGTACTTC; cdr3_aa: CASSQGLAAKNIQYF
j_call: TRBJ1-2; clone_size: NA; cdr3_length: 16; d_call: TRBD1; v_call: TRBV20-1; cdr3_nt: TGCAGTGCTAGAGTGGTAACTGGACAGGATAACTATGGCTACACCTTC; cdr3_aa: CSARVVTGQDNYGYTF
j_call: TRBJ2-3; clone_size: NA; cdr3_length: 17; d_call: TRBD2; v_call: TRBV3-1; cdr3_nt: TGTGCCAGCAGCCAAACTTTCCTAGCGGGCCTCACAGATACGCAGTATTTT; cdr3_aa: CASSQTFLAGLTDTQYF
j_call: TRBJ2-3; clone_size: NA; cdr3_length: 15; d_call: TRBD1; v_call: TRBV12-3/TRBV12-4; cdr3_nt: TGTGCCAGCAGGTGGACAGGGGAGAGCGCAGATACGGAGTATTTT; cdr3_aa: CASRWTGESADTEYF
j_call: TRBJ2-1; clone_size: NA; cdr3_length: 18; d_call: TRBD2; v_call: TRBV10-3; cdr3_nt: TGTGCCATCAGTGGGACTAGCGGGAAAGTGGGGGCCTGGAATGAGCAGTTCTTC; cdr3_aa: CAISGTSGKVGAWNEQFF
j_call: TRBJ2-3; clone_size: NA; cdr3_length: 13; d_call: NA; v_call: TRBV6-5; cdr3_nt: TGTGCCAGCAGTGCCCCGGGGTCGGATACGCAGTATTTT; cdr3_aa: CASSAPGSDTQYF
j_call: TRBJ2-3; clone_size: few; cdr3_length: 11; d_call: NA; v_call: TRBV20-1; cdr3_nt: TGCAGTGCTCAGTACACAGATACGCAGTATTTT; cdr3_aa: CSAQYTDTQYF
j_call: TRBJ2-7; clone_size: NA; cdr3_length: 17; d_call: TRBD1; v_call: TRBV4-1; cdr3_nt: TGCGCCAGCAGCCAAGTCTTCCGGGACAGCACCTACAATGAGCAGTACTTC; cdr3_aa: CASSQVFRDSTYNEQYF
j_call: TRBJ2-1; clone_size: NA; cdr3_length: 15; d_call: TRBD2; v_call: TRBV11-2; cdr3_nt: TGTGCCAGCAGCGAGGGCCTAGCGGGGGCGGGACGACAGTTCTTC; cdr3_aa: CASSEGLAGAGRQFF
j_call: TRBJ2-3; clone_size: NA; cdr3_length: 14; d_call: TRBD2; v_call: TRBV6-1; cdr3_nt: TGTGCCAGCAGGCGAGCGGGGTCCGCAGATACGCAGTATTTT; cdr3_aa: CASRRAGSADTQYF
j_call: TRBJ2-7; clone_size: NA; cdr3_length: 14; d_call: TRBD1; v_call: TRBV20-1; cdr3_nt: TGCAGTGCTAGAGTCGGACAGGGAAGGGACGAGCAGTACTTC; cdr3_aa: CSARVGQGRDEQYF
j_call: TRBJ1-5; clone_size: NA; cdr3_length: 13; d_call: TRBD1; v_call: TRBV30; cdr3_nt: TGTGCCTGGAGAGGACAGGGAGGTCAGCCCCAGCATTTT; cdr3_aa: CAWRGQGGQPQHF
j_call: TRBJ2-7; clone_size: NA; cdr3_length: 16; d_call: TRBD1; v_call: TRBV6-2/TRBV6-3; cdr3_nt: TGTGCCAGCAGTTCGCGTCCGGGACAGGGCTCCTACGAGCAGTACTTC; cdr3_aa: CASSSRPGQGSYEQYF
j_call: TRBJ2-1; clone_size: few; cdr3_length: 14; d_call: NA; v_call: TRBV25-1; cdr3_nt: TGTGCCAGCAGTGAATATGGCAGCTACAATGAGCAGTTCTTC; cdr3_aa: CASSEYGSYNEQFF
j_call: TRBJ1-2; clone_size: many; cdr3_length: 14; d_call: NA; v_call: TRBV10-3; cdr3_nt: TGTGCCATCAGTGACCCTTCGAAGGACTATGGCTACACCTTC; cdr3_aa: CAISDPSKDYGYTF
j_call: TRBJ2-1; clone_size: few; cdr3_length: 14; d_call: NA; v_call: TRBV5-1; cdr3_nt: TGCGCCAGCAGCTTGGGAGGACGCAACAATGAGCAGTTCTTC; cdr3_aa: CASSLGGRNNEQFF
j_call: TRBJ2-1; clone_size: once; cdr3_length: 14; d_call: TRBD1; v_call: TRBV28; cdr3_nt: TGTGCCAGCAGTTCGTACAGGGGGTACAATGAGCAGTTCTTC; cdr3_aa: CASSSYRGYNEQFF
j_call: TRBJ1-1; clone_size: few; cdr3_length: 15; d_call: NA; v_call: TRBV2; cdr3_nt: TGTGCCAGCACAAAGGGGGGGGCGCGCAACACTGAAGCTTTCTTT; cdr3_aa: CASTKGGARNTEAFF
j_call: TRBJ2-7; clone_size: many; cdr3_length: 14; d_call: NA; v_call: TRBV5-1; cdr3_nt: TGTGCCAGCAGTCTAGGGGACTTTTCCTACGAGCAGTACTTC; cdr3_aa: CASSLGDFSYEQYF
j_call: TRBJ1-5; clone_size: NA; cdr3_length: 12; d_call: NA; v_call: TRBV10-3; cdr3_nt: TGTGCCATCACCGAAGGGGATCAGCCCCAGCATTTT; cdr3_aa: CAITEGDQPQHF